This T cell receptor (beta chain) derives from a study of shared clonotypes between healthy human individuals. Data came from immunoSEQ multiplex PCR; TCRdb stores just in-frame clones and leaves some out. The data show around 2.3 million clones, 90% to 97% seen once. Sequences were obtained from naive CD4+ T cells sorted from blood. Subset denoted: CD45RA+ positively selected. The clonotype was recovered from a man aged 18 to 35 in good health.

The chain's CDR3 is CAWSVGTVAYEQYF. CDR3 in DNA: TGTGCCTGGAGTGTAGGGACAGTCGCCTACGAGCAGTACTTC. V gene TRBV30 combines with J gene TRBJ2-7, with 7 bases identical to TRBD1. The CDR3 sequence is 14 residues long. Germline CDR1 is GTSNPN and CDR2 is SVGIG (reference sequence). V shed 0 bases, J shed 2 bases, and the junction held 4 bases outside the gene matches.